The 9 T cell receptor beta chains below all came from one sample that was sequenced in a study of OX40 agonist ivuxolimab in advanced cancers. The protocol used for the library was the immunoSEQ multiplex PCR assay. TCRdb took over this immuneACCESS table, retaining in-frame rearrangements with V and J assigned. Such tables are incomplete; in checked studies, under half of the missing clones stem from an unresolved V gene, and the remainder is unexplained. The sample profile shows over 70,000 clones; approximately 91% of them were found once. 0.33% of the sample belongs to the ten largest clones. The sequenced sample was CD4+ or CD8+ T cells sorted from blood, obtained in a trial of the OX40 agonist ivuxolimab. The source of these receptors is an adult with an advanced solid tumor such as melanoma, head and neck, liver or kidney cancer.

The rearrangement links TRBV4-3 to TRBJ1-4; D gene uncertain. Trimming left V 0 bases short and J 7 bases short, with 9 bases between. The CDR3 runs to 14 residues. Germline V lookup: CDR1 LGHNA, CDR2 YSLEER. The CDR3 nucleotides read TGCGCCAGCAGCCAAGATCCCGGGTTTGAAAAACTGTTTTTT. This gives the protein CASSQDPGFEKLFF.

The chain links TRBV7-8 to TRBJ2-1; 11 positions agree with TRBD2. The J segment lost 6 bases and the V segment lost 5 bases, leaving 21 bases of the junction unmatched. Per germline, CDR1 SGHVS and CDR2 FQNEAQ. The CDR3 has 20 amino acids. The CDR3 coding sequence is TGTGCCAGCAGCGCCCGGACTTGGGGGACTAGCGGAGCCCCCTCCAATGAGCAGTTCTTC. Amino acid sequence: CASSARTWGTSGAPSNEQFF.

The CDR3 sequence is CASSLGSGSSGSYEQYF. In nucleotides, the CDR3 is TGTGCCAGCAGCCTTGGGAGTGGATCTAGCGGTTCCTACGAGCAGTACTTC. This chain connects TRBV4-2 to TRBJ2-7; 7 bases are shared with TRBD2. The CDR3 runs to 17 residues. CDR1 LGHNA and CDR2 YNFKEQ come from the germline V gene. Trimming cost V 4 bases and J 1 base; bases outside gene matches: 13.

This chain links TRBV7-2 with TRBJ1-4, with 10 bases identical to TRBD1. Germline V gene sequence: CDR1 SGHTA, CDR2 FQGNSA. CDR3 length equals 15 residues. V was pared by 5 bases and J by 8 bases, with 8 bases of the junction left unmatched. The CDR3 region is CASSPMTGGKEKLFF. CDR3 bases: TGTGCCAGCAGCCCAATGACAGGGGGCAAAGAAAAACTGTTTTTT.

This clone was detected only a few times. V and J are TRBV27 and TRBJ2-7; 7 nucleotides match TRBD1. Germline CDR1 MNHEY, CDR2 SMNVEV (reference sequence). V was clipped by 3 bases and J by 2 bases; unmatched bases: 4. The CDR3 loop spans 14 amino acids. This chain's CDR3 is CASSFRTGTYEQYF. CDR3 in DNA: TGTGCCAGCAGTTTCCGGACAGGAACCTACGAGCAGTACTTC.

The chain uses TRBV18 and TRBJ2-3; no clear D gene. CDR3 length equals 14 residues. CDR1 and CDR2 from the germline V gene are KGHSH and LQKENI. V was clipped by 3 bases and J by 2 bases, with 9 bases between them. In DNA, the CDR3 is TGTGCCAGCTCACCGGCGGTGAACACAGATACGCAGTATTTT. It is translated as CASSPAVNTDTQYF.

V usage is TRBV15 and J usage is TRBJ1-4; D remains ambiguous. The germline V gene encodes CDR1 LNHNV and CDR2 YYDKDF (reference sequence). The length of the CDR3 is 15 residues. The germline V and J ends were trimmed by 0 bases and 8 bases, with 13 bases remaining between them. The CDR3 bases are TGTGCCACCAGCAGAGATAAAGGGTATCGGGAAAAACTGTTTTTT. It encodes CATSRDKGYREKLFF.

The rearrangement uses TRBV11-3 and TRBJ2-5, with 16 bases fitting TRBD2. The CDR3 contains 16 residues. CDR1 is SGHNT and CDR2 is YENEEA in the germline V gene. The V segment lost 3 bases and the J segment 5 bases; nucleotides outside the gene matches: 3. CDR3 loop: CASSLGTSGRAETQYF. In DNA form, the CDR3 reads TGTGCCAGCAGCTTGGGGACTAGCGGGAGGGCGGAGACCCAGTACTTC.

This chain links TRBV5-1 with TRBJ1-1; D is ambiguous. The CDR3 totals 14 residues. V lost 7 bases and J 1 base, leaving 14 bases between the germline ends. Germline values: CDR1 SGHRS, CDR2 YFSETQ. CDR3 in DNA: TGCGCCAGCGTTGGTTCAGGTACGAACACTGAAGCTTTCTTT. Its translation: CASVGSGTNTEAFF.